A single T cell receptor (beta chain) is shown here with its context. Its antigen is currently not known. Base qualities are not at hand, and no much larger clone is one base apart. The sample belongs to a study of T-cell reconstitution after alpha-beta-depleted transplantation in children (dated by TCRdb to about 2016). About the study as a whole: Using TCR repertoire profiling, the study followed T-cell immune reconstitution in a quantitative way in children after TCRalphabeta/CD19-depleted allogeneic hematopoietic cell transplantation.

According to the germline V gene, CDR1 reads MRHNA and CDR2 reads SNTAGT. From cysteine to phenylalanine, the CDR3 is 16 amino acids long. Just the 48-base CDR3 DNA is kept, in frame starting at base 1. The junction shows trimming of 0 bases on V and 6 bases on J, and the gene matches do not reach 7 bases of it. Receptors were amplified or captured by PCR. The sequencer was an Illumina HiSeq 2500. To normalize quantification of the TCRbeta repertoire, the TCR libraries were built with molecular barcoding that relied on unique molecular identifiers. In TCRdb, the public reads were trimmed at Q25 with fastp and aligned with MiXCR, with productive beta chains retained. Rows are combined by CDR3 protein, so each entry shows the most common genes and DNA. This sample holds tens of thousands of distinct CDR3 sequences; 7% to 8% were observed only once. Clones ranked in the top ten supply approximately 2.3% of the sample.

Sequences were derived from PBMCs from the stem cell graft donor, sampled from the stem cell graft. The clonotype comes from a human donor who donated a stem cell graft to a child with acute lymphoblastic leukemia. The rearrangement combines TRBV6-4 with TRBJ2-2; TRBD1 fits 7 bases in the junction. The CDR3: CASSDSNRQGSGELFF. The base sequence is TGTGCCAGCAGTGACTCAAATCGACAGGGCTCCGGGGAGCTGTTTTTT.